Following are 3 T cell receptor beta chains from one sample sequenced in a study of post-analysis software for immune sequencing data. Whole-study findings and limits: There were roughly five TRBV segments more frequent in patients than controls, and TRBV5-6, TRBV5-1 and TRBV20-1 were among them.

TCR beta libraries were prepared from cDNA with unique molecular identifiers. One entry per CDR3 protein results from TCRdb running MiXCR on the PCR reads. The sample lists some 800,000 distinct CDR3 sequences, more than 45% occurring once. These TCRs' antigens remain unknown. Sequenced material: blood. These receptors all come from a girl between 10 and 17 years old with multiple sclerosis.

The DNA of the CDR3 is TGTGCCAGCAGCCCCCCAGGCCGGAACAGGCTGGAGAGGGAGACCCAGTACTTC. As protein: CASSPPGRNRLERETQYF. The chain combines TRBV7-9 with TRBJ2-5; a weak D match, TRBD1 (5 bases). Germline CDR1 and CDR2: SEHNR and FQNEAQ (reference sequence). The ends were cut back, 5 bases at V and 5 bases at J, with 27 bases in the middle. The CDR3 extends over 18 amino acids.

This chain uses TRBV6-6 with TRBJ1-1; D uncertain. The CDR3 contains 14 residues. The germline V and J ends were trimmed by 4 bases and 4 bases, with 13 bases remaining between them. The germline V gene encodes CDR1 MNHNY and CDR2 SVGAGI (reference sequence). The DNA of the CDR3 is TGTGCCAGCAGTTCTGTGGGTTCGAGCACTGAAGCTTTCTTT. Translated, it gives CASSSVGSSTEAFF.

V usage is TRBV10-2 and J usage is TRBJ2-4; 10 nucleotides match TRBD2. The J call is uncertain, as TRBJ2-7 better fits the DNA end. This CDR3 has 13 amino acids. Germline values: CDR1 WSHSY, CDR2 SAAADI. CDR3 nucleotide sequence: TGCGCCAGCAGGGGACTAGCGCGATACGAGCAGTACTTC. This gives the protein CASRGLARYEQYF.